The next 18 T cell receptor beta chains were all read from a single sample in a study of identical twins. In TCRdb, the 5' RACE reads were re-called with MiXCR into one record per CDR3 protein. The table lists 540,000 or so distinct CDR3 sequences, approximately 20% of them singletons. This same sample was also part of a study on yellow fever vaccine responses in identical twins.

Sequences were obtained from CD4+ T cells sorted from blood. The receptor source for this set is a woman in her late teens or twenties in good health.

The chain has TRBV24-1 and TRBJ2-7; 7 bases match TRBD2. CDR3 length equals 13 residues. Germline V gene data show CDR1 as KGHDR and CDR2 as SFDVKD. After removal of 11 bases from V and 3 bases from J, the junction contained 9 bases not matched to a gene. The CDR3 region is CASFHGDYYEQYF. CDR3 DNA sequence: TGTGCCAGCTTTCACGGGGACTACTACGAGCAGTACTTC.

The chain employs TRBV10-3 and TRBJ2-7, with TRBD1 identical over 9 bases. The germline CDR1 and CDR2 sequences are ENHRY and SYGVKD. Germline trimming cut 10 bases from V and 4 bases from J; bases unmatched to any gene: 8. The CDR3 length is 13 residues. CDR3 nucleotide sequence: TGTGCCACCCGGGACAGGGAACTGTACGAGCAGTACTTC. Protein product: CATRDRELYEQYF.

This clonotype appeared many times. The chain uses TRBV12-3 or TRBV12-4 and TRBJ2-7; 8 bases agree with TRBD1. V lost 1 base and J lost 7; bases outside the gene matches: 6. There are 14 residues in the CDR3. The CDR3 DNA is TGTGCCAGCAGTTTAGGCAGGGGGCTTGGGGAGCAGTACTTC. Protein product: CASSLGRGLGEQYF.

The gene calls are TRBV27 and TRBJ1-6, with TRBD1 matching over 9 bases. The CDR3 has 15 residues. Germline-derived CDR1 and CDR2 are MNHEY and SMNVEV (reference sequence). V lost 4 bases to trimming and J lost 7 bases; unmatched junction nucleotides: 5. The CDR3 sequence: CASSYQDRGNSPLHF. The CDR3 DNA sequence: TGTGCCAGCAGTTATCAGGACAGGGGAAATTCACCCCTCCACTTT.

In its sample, this clonotype was seen a few times. The chain combines TRBV6-2 or TRBV6-3 with TRBJ2-1, with TRBD2 identical over 8 bases. The V gene end was trimmed by 5 bases and the J gene end by 0 bases; junction bases not matched to a gene: 3. Germline loops: CDR1 MNHEY, CDR2 SVGEGT. The length of the CDR3 is 15 residues. This chain's CDR3 is CASSKTSGSYNEQFF. The CDR3 DNA sequence: TGTGCCAGCAGTAAAACTAGCGGCTCCTACAATGAGCAGTTCTTC.

This clonotype turned up a few times. The chain couples TRBV9 to TRBJ2-4; D remains ambiguous. This CDR3 spans 14 amino acids. From germline, CDR1 is SGDLS and CDR2 YYNGEE. The V and J ends lost 0 bases and 13 bases respectively, with 17 bases between them. The CDR3 coding sequence is TGTGCCAGCAGCGTAGGACTTCTTAGCTTCCCCCAGTACTTC. It translates to CASSVGLLSFPQYF.

This clonotype has only a few counts. The chain joins TRBV3-1 to TRBJ1-1, with TRBD1 matching over 10 bases. The CDR3 is 15 amino acids. V trimming: 1 base; J trimming: 4 bases; junction bases outside the gene matches: 3. The germline V gene encodes CDR1 LGHDT and CDR2 YNNKEL (reference sequence). The CDR3 region is CASSQGWTGGTEAFF. For the CDR3, the DNA is TGTGCCAGCAGCCAAGGTTGGACAGGGGGCACTGAAGCTTTCTTT. Using reference TRBV3-1 and TRBJ1-1 for the parts outside the CDR3, the full variable domain is DTAVSQTPKYLVTQMGNDKSIKCEQNLGHDTMYWYKQDSKKFLKIMFSYNNKELIINETVPNRFSPKSPDKAHLNLHINSLELGDSAVYFCASSQGWTGGTEAFFGQGTRLTVV.

This clonotype showed up just a few times. V gene TRBV9 combines with J gene TRBJ1-5; 10 nucleotides agree with TRBD1. The V segment lost 0 bases and the J segment 7 bases; nucleotides outside the gene matches: 4. There are 15 residues in the CDR3. Germline lookup yields CDR1 SGDLS and CDR2 YYNGEE. In DNA form, the CDR3 reads TGTGCCAGCAGCGTAGATTGGGGACAGGGGCAGCCCCAGCATTTT. It translates to CASSVDWGQGQPQHF.

This clonotype was observed a handful of times. The rearrangement joins TRBV6-6 to TRBJ2-1; perhaps TRBD1 as D (6 bases). The CDR3 spans 13 residues. Germline CDR1 and CDR2: MNHNY and SVGAGI (reference sequence). Trimming removed 5 bases from V and 6 bases from J, with 11 bases in between. The CDR3 sequence is CASSRTASNEQFF. CDR3 DNA sequence: TGTGCCAGCAGTCGGACAGCTAGCAATGAGCAGTTCTTC.

The rearrangement uses TRBV3-1 and TRBJ1-2, with D hard to call. Trimming pared 4 bases from V and 7 bases from J, leaving 13 bases between. This CDR3 contains 13 residues. CDR1 and CDR2 (germline): LGHDT, YNNKEL (reference sequence). The CDR3 loop reads CASSPPGRTGYTF. The CDR3 nucleotides are TGTGCCAGCAGCCCACCCGGACGGACTGGCTACACCTTC.

In its sample, this clonotype was seen a few times. J is TRBJ2-7 and V is TRBV21-1. TRBV21-1 is noted as a pseudogene. The CDR3 covers 10 residues. The CDR3 here is CASRYYEQYV. The CDR3, as DNA: TGTGCCAGCAGGTACTACGAGCAGTACGTC.

This CDR3 reads CSATSPTSGYNEQFF. The CDR3 DNA is TGCAGTGCTACATCCCCGACTAGCGGTTACAATGAGCAGTTCTTC. The chain combines TRBV20-1 with TRBJ2-1, with 9 bases identical to TRBD2. The V segment lost 4 bases and the J segment 4 bases; nucleotides outside the gene matches: 8. Germline loops: CDR1 DFQATT, CDR2 SNEGSKA (reference sequence). The CDR3 spans 15 residues.

The rearrangement joins TRBV29-1 to TRBJ2-2, with 7 bases fitting TRBD1. This CDR3 region has 13 residues. With 4 bases clipped from V and 5 bases from J, the junction kept 4 bases outside the gene matches. Germline lookup yields CDR1 SQVTM and CDR2 ANQGSEA. CDR3 sequence (DNA): TGCAGCGTTGTTACAGGGGCGACCGGGGAGCTGTTTTTT. Its translation: CSVVTGATGELFF.

The chain combines TRBV19 with TRBJ1-1; D gene ambiguous. CDR1 LNHDA and CDR2 SQIVND come from the germline V gene (reference sequence). This CDR3 region has 14 residues. The V gene lost 6 bases and the J gene lost 3 bases, with 14 bases spanning the gap. The CDR3 is CASRAGSGDTEAFF. DNA of the CDR3: TGTGCCAGTAGGGCGGGATCAGGCGACACTGAAGCTTTCTTT.

The sample holds a few counts of this clonotype. The chain employs TRBV5-5 and TRBJ1-4, with a tentative D call TRBD1 (6 bases). Trimming cost V 0 bases and J 4 bases, with 10 bases left between them. The CDR3 covers 15 residues. Germline CDR1 reads SGHKS; CDR2 reads YYEKEE (reference sequence). The CDR3 nucleotides read TGTGCCAGCAGCTTGGTCGGGGGCATTAATGAAAAACTGTTTTTT. Translated, it gives CASSLVGGINEKLFF.

This clonotype has ten or more counts. The genes are TRBV2 and TRBJ2-1; D may match TRBD1 or TRBD2 (5 bases each). The CDR3 sequence is 14 residues long. Looked up from germline, CDR1 is SNHLY and CDR2 is FYNNEI. Trimming took 8 bases from V and 8 from J, leaving 19 bases between them. The chain's CDR3 is CASALQGTNDEQFF. The CDR3 DNA reads TGTGCCAGCGCCCTTCAAGGGACCAATGATGAGCAGTTCTTC.

V gene TRBV3-1 combines with J gene TRBJ2-2; a weak D match, TRBD1 (5 bases). CDR1 and CDR2 (germline): LGHDT, YNNKEL (reference sequence). The CDR3 is made up of 14 amino acids. V lost 2 bases and J lost 4, with 8 bases in between. CDR3: CASSQRQTTGELFF. For the CDR3, the DNA is TGTGCCAGCAGCCAACGACAGACCACCGGGGAGCTGTTTTTT.

This clonotype was detected a few times. The chain combines TRBV5-1 with TRBJ2-1; TRBD2 agrees at 9 bases. The V gene's germline CDR1 is SGHRS and CDR2 YFSETQ. The CDR3 length is 16 residues. V lost 4 bases, J lost 4 bases, and 9 bases stayed unmatched. CDR3 nucleotide sequence: TGCGCCAGCAGCCCCGAGAGACTAGCGGAGTACAATGAGCAGTTCTTC. This gives the protein CASSPERLAEYNEQFF.